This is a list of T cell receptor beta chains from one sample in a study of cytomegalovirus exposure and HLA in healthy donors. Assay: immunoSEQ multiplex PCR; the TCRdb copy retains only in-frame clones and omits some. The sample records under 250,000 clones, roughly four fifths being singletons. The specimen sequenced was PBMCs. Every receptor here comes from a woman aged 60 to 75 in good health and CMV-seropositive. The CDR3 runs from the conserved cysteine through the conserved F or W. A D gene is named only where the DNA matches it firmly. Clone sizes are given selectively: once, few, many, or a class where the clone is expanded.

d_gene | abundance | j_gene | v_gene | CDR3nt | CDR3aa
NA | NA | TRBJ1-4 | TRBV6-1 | TGTGCCAGCAGTGATAAGAGGAGTAATGAAAAACTGCTTTTT | CASSDKRSNEKLLF
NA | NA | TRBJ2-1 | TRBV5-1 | TGCGCCAGCAGAGCGTACAATGAGCAGTTCTTC | CASRAYNEQFF
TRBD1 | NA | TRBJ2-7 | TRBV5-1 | TGCGCCAGCGGTAGGACAGGGACCTACGAGCAGTACTTC | CASGRTGTYEQYF
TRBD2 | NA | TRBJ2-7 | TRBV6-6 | TGTGCCAGCAGTTACCCCTCCGGGAGGTCGTACGAGCAGTACTTC | CASSYPSGRSYEQYF
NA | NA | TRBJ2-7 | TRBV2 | TGTGCCAGCAGGGGCATAAGCTTCTACGAGCAGTACTTC | CASRGISFYEQYF
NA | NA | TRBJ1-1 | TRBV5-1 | TGCGCCAGCAGCTTGAACAGTATGAGGGAGGGTCGCCCGAACACTGAAGCTTTCTTT | CASSLNSMREGRPNTEAFF
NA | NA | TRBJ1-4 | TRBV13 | TGTGCCAGCAGCTTACTTAGGGGTACGACTAATGAAAAACTGTTTTTT | CASSLLRGTTNEKLFF
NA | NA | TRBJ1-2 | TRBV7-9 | TGTGCCGCCCGGGGGGTAACAGACTATGGCTACACCTTC | CAARGVTDYGYTF
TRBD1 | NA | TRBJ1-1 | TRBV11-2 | TGTGCCAGCAGCTGGGACAGAGGCGGGACTGAAGCTTTCTTT | CASSWDRGGTEAFF
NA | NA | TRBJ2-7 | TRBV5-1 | TGCGCCAGCAGCTCCATACTAGCTGCTAAGACCTACGAGCAGTACTTC | CASSSILAAKTYEQYF
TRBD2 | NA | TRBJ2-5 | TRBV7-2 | TGTGCCAGCAGCTTAGGCGGGACTAGTGGGGAGACCCAGTACTTC | CASSLGGTSGETQYF
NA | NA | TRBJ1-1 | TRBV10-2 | TGCGCCAGCGGGGCAGGTTATAACACTGAAGCTTTCTTT | CASGAGYNTEAFF
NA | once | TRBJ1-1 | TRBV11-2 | TGTGCCAGCAGCCCACGGCCGGGGGGGGAGCACACTGAAGCTTTCTTT | CASSPRPGGEHTEAFF
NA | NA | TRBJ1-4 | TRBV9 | TGTGCCAGCAGCGTAGGTGGCGGGGGCTCCGAAAAACTGTTTTTT | CASSVGGGGSEKLFF
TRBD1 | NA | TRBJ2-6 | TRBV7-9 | TGTGCCAGCAGCTTAGGACAGGGATTCGCTGGGGCCAACGTCCTGACTTTC | CASSLGQGFAGANVLTF
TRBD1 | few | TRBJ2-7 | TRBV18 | TGTGCCAGCTCACCAAATCGAGGACAGGGGGCCGGGGTGTCCTACGAGCAGTACTTC | CASSPNRGQGAGVSYEQYF
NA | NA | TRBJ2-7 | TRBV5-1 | TGCGCCAGCAGCTTGTACAGGGGAGGCGAGCAGTACTTC | CASSLYRGGEQYF
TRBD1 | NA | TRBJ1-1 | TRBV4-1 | TGCGCCAGCAGCCGAAAACAGGGGGGGGACACTGAAGCTTTCTTT | CASSRKQGGDTEAFF
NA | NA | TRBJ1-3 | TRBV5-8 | TGTGCCAGCAGAGGGGTCAGTTTACAGGACTCTGGAAACACCATATATTTT | CASRGVSLQDSGNTIYF
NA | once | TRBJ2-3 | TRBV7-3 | TGTGCCAGCAGCTCCAAAGAGAGGGCAGGGAGTCTGGGGGGGCGAAGCACAGATACGCAGTATTTT | CASSSKERAGSLGGRSTDTQYF
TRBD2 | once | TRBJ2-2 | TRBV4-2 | TGTGCCAGCAGCCAAGAAGGGACTAGCGGGAGGTCGAACACCGGGGAGCTGTTTTTT | CASSQEGTSGRSNTGELFF
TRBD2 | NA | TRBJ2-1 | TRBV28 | TGTGCCAGCAGTGGATCTAGCGGAGTAGCCTACAATGAGCAGTTCTTC | CASSGSSGVAYNEQFF
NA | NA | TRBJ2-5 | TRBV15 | TGTGCCACCACCTCCGGGGTGCAAGAGACCCAGTACTTC | CATTSGVQETQYF
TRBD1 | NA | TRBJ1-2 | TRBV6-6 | TGTGCCAGCAAGTCCAGGACAGGGGAGGGCTATGGCTACACCTTC | CASKSRTGEGYGYTF